This T cell receptor (beta chain) was retrieved from a study of response to subunit inactivated influenza vaccine. Study-level results: New T cells are recruited in small numbers by each seasonal influenza vaccination, according to the authors' suggestion.

V lost 4 bases, J lost 5 bases, and 2 bases stayed unmatched. The CDR3 contains 14 residues. Germline V gives CDR1 SQVTM, CDR2 ANQGSEA. This clonotype was observed many times. The antigen remains unidentified. In TCRdb, the RT-PCR reads were re-called with MiXCR into one record per CDR3 protein. The sample records roughly 620,000 distinct CDR3 sequences, approximately 11% being singletons. The data also belong to a second study, concerning T cells expressing NK-cell markers. Turning to that study: In generating TCR beta cDNA, 5'RACE template switching with UMIs was used. The TCR beta repertoires originated in sorted CD3+CD56+NKG2C+, CD3+CD56+NKG2C- and CD3+CD56-NKG2C+ T cells. Among eight sequenced donors, seven carried HCMV seropositivity while one was seronegative.

The chain employs TRBV29-1 and TRBJ2-1; 13 bases fit TRBD2. The clonotype was recovered from a man aged 45-60 years who received an inactivated influenza vaccine. This sample comprised PBMCs from blood, obtained on the day of vaccination. The CDR3 region has the DNA TGCAGCGTTGCCGGACTAGCGGGAGACAATGAGCAGTTCTTC. As protein: CSVAGLAGDNEQFF.